Each of the 3 T cell receptor beta chains below was sequenced from the same sample in a study of blood T cell repertoires in COVID-19. Only in-frame clones appear in the TCRdb table, and some are missing; sequencing was by immunoSEQ multiplex PCR. The sample carries about 50,000 clones, about 80% recorded once. Sequencing used peripheral blood. The receptors originated from a man between 65 and 85 years old with acute or convalescent COVID-19.

This chain uses TRBV11-2 with TRBJ2-4, with D perhaps TRBD2 (6 bases). The CDR3 is made up of 15 amino acids. With 6 bases removed from V and 3 bases from J, the gap between germline ends came to 15 bases. Germline-derived CDR1 and CDR2 are SGHAT and FQNNGV. CDR3 loop: CASRSFRRGKNIQYF. The CDR3 DNA reads as TGTGCCAGCAGATCTTTCCGGAGGGGCAAAAACATTCAGTACTTC.

The chain links TRBV5-1 to TRBJ1-6, with a possible D match to TRBD1 (5 bases). V shed 3 bases and J shed 16 bases, with 26 bases lying between them. Per germline, CDR1 SGHRS and CDR2 YFSETQ. The CDR3 contains 16 residues. CDR3 region: CASSSLGPGEDGRLHF. The CDR3 DNA reads as TGCGCCAGCAGCTCCCTAGGACCGGGGGAAGACGGGAGACTCCACTTT.

The V call is TRBV15, the J call TRBJ2-5; 14 nucleotides agree with TRBD2. The germline CDR1 and CDR2 sequences are LNHNV and YYDKDF (reference sequence). The CDR3 length is 18 residues. V was pared by 3 bases and J by 2 bases, with 8 bases of the junction left unmatched. The CDR3 DNA reads TGTGCCACCAGCAGCCTGGGGACTAGCGGGGGCCGTCAAGAGACCCAGTACTTC. Translation: CATSSLGTSGGRQETQYF.